Each of the 4 T cell receptor beta chains below was sequenced from the same sample in a study of neoadjuvant anti-PD-1 for oral cavity cancer. Libraries were prepared by immunoSEQ multiplex PCR; TCRdb keeps only in-frame clonotypes and omits some of them. The profile shows approximately 15,000 clones, approximately 65% of them singletons. Specimen: PBMCs, collected before nivolumab (anti-PD-1) treatment. These receptors came from a person between 40 and 85 years old with oral cavity squamous cell carcinoma.

Only one count was recorded for this clone. This chain joins TRBV7-3 and TRBJ2-1; no clear D gene. Germline loops: CDR1 SGHTA, CDR2 FQGTGA. The CDR3 is 12 amino acids. Trimming shortened V by 3 bases and J by 10 bases, and 10 bases separated the two germline ends. CDR3: CASSFNTGEQFF. The CDR3 DNA reads as TGTGCCAGCAGCTTCAACACTGGGGAGCAGTTCTTC.

The V and J genes are TRBV7-9 and TRBJ2-5; D possibly corresponds to TRBD1 (5 bases). Looked up from germline, CDR1 is SEHNR and CDR2 is FQNEAQ (reference sequence). The CDR3 runs 13 residues. V was trimmed by 6 bases and J by 9 bases, leaving 17 bases between them. The CDR3: CASSGREEIAQYF. The CDR3, as DNA: TGTGCCAGCAGTGGCAGGGAAGAGATAGCCCAGTACTTC.

This clone was seen more than once but under ten times. The chain employs TRBV7-2 and TRBJ2-3, with 7 bases matching TRBD2. Germline-derived CDR1 and CDR2 are SGHTA and FQGNSA. J lost 5 bases, V lost 2 bases, and 4 bases had no gene match. The CDR3 contains 14 residues. CDR3 protein: CASSLMGGIDTQYF. CDR3 nucleotide sequence: TGTGCCAGCAGCTTAATGGGAGGGATAGATACGCAGTATTTT.

The rearrangement links TRBV6-6 to TRBJ1-4; D gene uncertain. The CDR3 sequence is 15 residues long. Germline CDR1 MNHNY, CDR2 SVGAGI (reference sequence). V lost 9 bases and J 5 bases, leaving 19 bases between the germline ends. For the CDR3, the DNA is TGTGCCAGTCTCCCCCATGGAAGGGCCAATGAAAAACTGTTTTTT. Protein sequence: CASLPHGRANEKLFF.